This T cell receptor beta chain was captured in a study of blood T cell repertoires in COVID-19. On the study more broadly: From the United States, Italy and Spain came samples of acute and convalescent COVID-19. The analysed material was cDNA or gDNA that came from T cells, B-cell-depleted T cells, or PBMCs.

Authors' methods: Amplification with reference gene primers provided the estimates of nucleated cell counts. Sequenced by immunoSEQ multiplex PCR; TCRdb stores in-frame clones only, minus some. That table gives V, J and clone size, and the DNA gave D and trimming. The sample holds under 200,000 clones, about 83% seen once. Per germline, CDR1 KGHSH and CDR2 LQKENI. V gave up 0 bases and J gave up 3 bases; unmatched junction bases: 3. This CDR3 has 18 amino acids. The clonotype comes from a human donor in a cohort sampled during active COVID-19. The sample consisted of peripheral blood. The chain links TRBV18 to TRBJ2-1; 15 positions match TRBD2. In DNA, the CDR3 is TGTGCCAGCTCACCACCGGGACTAGCGGGAGGCCTCTACAATGAGCAGTTCTTC. This sequence encodes CASSPPGLAGGLYNEQFF.